A selection of T cell receptor beta chains follows, all from one sample in a study of preoperative IRX-2 immunotherapy in early breast cancer. Profiling relied on immunoSEQ multiplex PCR, and the TCRdb table lists in-frame clones only, not all of them. The profile shows about 15,000 clones, roughly 93% of them singletons. The sample here was taken from a patient treated with IRX-2 immunotherapy. These TCRs come from a human donor with breast cancer. The CDR3 runs from the conserved cysteine through the conserved F or W. A D gene is named only where the DNA matches it firmly. Size tells how often a clone was seen (once, few, many) or the class of an expanded clone, and some rows leave it out.

J	V	D	length	size	CDR3	DNA
TRBJ2-7	TRBV18	.	13	.	CASSPGAAYEQYF	TGTGCCAGCTCACCAGGGGCGGCCTACGAGCAGTACTTC
TRBJ2-1	TRBV4-2	TRBD2	17	.	CASSPQLAGDYNNEQFF	TGTGCCAGCAGCCCACAGCTCGCGGGGGATTATAACAATGAGCAGTTCTTC
TRBJ1-4	TRBV6-6	.	13	medium-sized	CASSYSEGLNLFF	TGTGCCAGCAGTTATAGCGAGGGGCTTAATCTGTTTTTT
TRBJ2-3	TRBV19	TRBD1	16	once	CASNTGGVARTDTQYF	TGTGCCAGCAATACAGGGGGAGTAGCCCGCACAGATACGCAGTATTTT
TRBJ1-5	TRBV5-6	TRBD1	15	few	CASSLTGQGPQPQHF	TGTGCCAGCAGCTTAACCGGACAGGGGCCCCAGCCCCAGCATTTT
TRBJ1-6	TRBV15	.	14	.	CATSRDWGYSPLHF	TGTGCCACCAGCAGAGATTGGGGGTATTCACCCCTCCACTTT
TRBJ2-3	TRBV18	.	12	once	CASSWIADTQYF	TGTGCCAGCTCCTGGATCGCAGATACGCAGTATTTT
TRBJ1-2	TRBV4-1	TRBD1	14	.	CASGRTGGTDGYTF	TGCGCCAGCGGGCGGACAGGGGGGACGGATGGCTACACCTTC
TRBJ2-3	TRBV11-3	TRBD1	17	.	CASSLGIDRVGTDTQYF	TGTGCCAGCAGCTTGGGAATCGACAGGGTGGGCACAGATACGCAGTATTTT
TRBJ1-3	TRBV6-1	.	14	.	CASQPLSSGNTIYF	TGTGCCAGCCAACCCCTCAGCTCTGGAAACACCATATATTTT
TRBJ2-1	TRBV7-6	.	15	.	CASSPRMGVYNEQFF	TGTGCCAGCAGCCCGAGGATGGGGGTTTACAATGAGCAGTTCTTC
TRBJ2-7	TRBV6-5	TRBD1	14	.	CASSRTGRLYEQYF	TGTGCCAGCAGCCGGACAGGGCGTCTCTACGAGCAGTACTTC
TRBJ1-2	TRBV2	TRBD1	14	.	CASCPQGVEYGYTF	TGTGCCAGCTGTCCCCAGGGGGTAGAGTATGGCTACACCTTC
TRBJ2-5	TRBV7-9	TRBD1	17	once	CASSLGVGDRLQETQYF	TGTGCCAGCAGCTTAGGGGTAGGGGACAGGTTACAAGAGACCCAGTACTTC
TRBJ2-5	TRBV11-2	.	16	.	CASSLALDRVGETQYF	TGTGCCAGCAGCTTAGCTTTGGATCGGGTAGGGGAGACCCAGTACTTC
TRBJ2-3	TRBV7-9	.	14	once	CASSLRYNTDTQYF	TGTGCCAGCAGCTTACGTTACAACACAGATACGCAGTATTTT
TRBJ2-1	TRBV6-5	.	14	few	CASSYSASNNEQFF	TGTGCCAGCAGTTACTCGGCAAGTAACAATGAGCAGTTCTTC
TRBJ2-1	TRBV11-3	.	15	.	CASSLHRVGYNEQFF	TGTGCCAGCAGCTTACACAGGGTGGGCTACAATGAGCAGTTCTTC
TRBJ1-1	TRBV30	.	15	few	CAWSVIRQGNTEAFF	TGTGCCTGGAGTGTAATAAGGCAGGGGAACACTGAAGCTTTCTTT
TRBJ2-3	TRBV19	TRBD1	16	.	CASSIGRQGFADTQYF	TGTGCCAGTAGTATAGGCCGACAGGGGTTCGCAGATACGCAGTATTTT
TRBJ2-1	TRBV29-1	.	9	.	CSDHNEQFF	TGCAGCGACCACAATGAGCAGTTCTTC
TRBJ1-6	TRBV5-4	.	14	few	CASSLTLDNSPLHF	TGTGCCAGCAGCTTGACGCTCGATAATTCACCCCTCCACTTT
TRBJ1-1	TRBV5-5	.	15	.	CASSRWDTLNTEAFF	TGTGCCAGCAGCAGATGGGACACATTGAACACTGAAGCTTTCTTT
TRBJ2-3	TRBV9	.	12	.	CASSVVFDTQYF	TGTGCCAGCAGCGTAGTATTCGATACGCAGTATTTT
TRBJ1-1	TRBV7-9	TRBD1	14	.	CASSFHPAGGEAFF	TGTGCCAGCAGCTTTCACCCCGCAGGGGGGGAAGCTTTCTTT
TRBJ1-1	TRBV6-5	TRBD1	12	.	CASSYYRGEAFF	TGTGCCAGCAGTTACTACAGGGGTGAAGCTTTCTTT
TRBJ1-5	TRBV19	TRBD1	15	.	CASTLDRVKNQPQHF	TGTGCCAGTACCCTGGACAGGGTCAAAAATCAGCCCCAGCATTTT
TRBJ1-1	TRBV19	.	13	.	CATSLGFYTEAFF	TGTGCCACTAGCTTGGGGTTCTACACTGAAGCTTTCTTT
TRBJ2-5	TRBV28	.	12	few	CASNLGRETQYF	TGTGCCAGCAATCTAGGGAGGGAGACCCAGTACTTC
TRBJ1-1	TRBV5-1	TRBD1	15	.	CASSLGTGANTEAFF	TGCGCCAGCAGCTTAGGGACAGGGGCGAACACTGAAGCTTTCTTT
TRBJ1-5	TRBV18	.	14	.	CASSPGEGDQPQHF	TGTGCCAGCTCACCCGGCGAGGGGGATCAGCCCCAGCATTTT
TRBJ2-4	TRBV18	.	17	once	CASSPPLDRAAKNIQYF	TGTGCCAGCTCACCACCCCTGGACAGAGCAGCCAAAAACATTCAGTACTTC
TRBJ1-5	TRBV19	.	14	.	CASSWRVGGQPQHF	TGTGCCAGTAGTTGGAGGGTTGGCGGTCAGCCCCAGCATTTT
TRBJ2-7	TRBV2	TRBD2	14	.	CASRGGTSLHEQYF	TGTGCCAGCAGGGGGGGGACTAGCTTACACGAGCAGTACTTC
TRBJ2-1	TRBV30	.	15	.	CAWRVSWSSYNEQFF	TGTGCCTGGAGGGTTAGCTGGAGCTCCTACAATGAGCAGTTCTTC
TRBJ2-5	TRBV2	.	12	.	CAIGASQETQYF	TGTGCCATTGGGGCTTCCCAAGAGACCCAGTACTTC
TRBJ2-4	TRBV29-1	.	15	.	CSVSSTSSAKNIQYF	TGCAGCGTTTCTTCGACAAGCTCAGCCAAAAACATTCAGTACTTC
TRBJ1-1	TRBV11-2	.	13	.	CASSSLARTEAFF	TGTGCCAGCAGCTCCCTGGCCCGGACTGAAGCTTTCTTT
TRBJ1-2	TRBV11-1	.	11	.	CASSKGRGYTF	TGTGCCAGCAGCAAAGGTCGCGGCTACACCTTC
TRBJ1-1	TRBV6-4	TRBD1	15	.	CASSDRTGGHTEAFF	TGTGCCAGCAGTGACAGGACAGGGGGGCACACTGAAGCTTTCTTT
TRBJ1-6	TRBV11-3	.	14	.	CASSLRIYNSPLHF	TGTGCCAGCAGCTTAAGGATTTATAATTCACCCCTCCACTTT
TRBJ2-7	TRBV7-8	TRBD1	14	.	CASSLRQGASEQYF	TGTGCCAGCAGCTTAAGACAGGGGGCATCCGAGCAGTACTTC
TRBJ1-4	TRBV2	TRBD1	13	.	CASKEQGDEKLFF	TGTGCCAGCAAGGAACAGGGGGATGAAAAACTGTTTTTT
TRBJ1-1	TRBV6-4	.	13	.	CASSAEGGTEAFF	TGTGCCAGCAGTGCGGAGGGGGGAACTGAAGCTTTCTTT
TRBJ1-1	TRBV11-2	.	14	.	CASSLSRGGTEAFF	TGTGCCAGCAGCCTGTCCAGGGGAGGAACTGAAGCTTTCTTT
TRBJ2-5	TRBV7-9	TRBD2	14	once	CASSPSGGQETQYF	TGTGCCAGCAGCCCTAGCGGGGGTCAAGAGACCCAGTACTTC
TRBJ1-5	TRBV11-3	.	13	once	CASSLEAYQPQHF	TGTGCCAGCAGCTTAGAGGCCTATCAGCCCCAGCATTTT
TRBJ1-2	TRBV2	.	13	.	CASSDSGYYGYTF	TGTGCCAGCAGTGACAGCGGGTACTATGGCTACACCTTC
TRBJ1-1	TRBV28	.	13	.	CASSPGGETEAFF	TGTGCCAGCAGTCCGGGGGGGGAGACTGAAGCTTTCTTT
TRBJ2-2	TRBV4-2	TRBD2	17	.	CASSQDQSGGGTGELFF	TGTGCCAGCAGCCAAGATCAAAGCGGGGGCGGAACCGGGGAGCTGTTTTTT
TRBJ1-5	TRBV10-2	.	13	.	CASAGAGGQPQHF	TGCGCCAGCGCCGGGGCGGGCGGTCAGCCCCAGCATTTT
TRBJ1-4	TRBV7-9	.	16	.	CASSLSTGVGNEKLFF	TGTGCCAGCAGCTTGTCCACCGGAGTAGGGAATGAAAAACTGTTTTTT
TRBJ1-6	TRBV19	.	12	once	CASSIYDSPLHF	TGTGCCAGTAGTATCTACGATTCACCCCTCCACTTT
TRBJ1-5	TRBV2	TRBD1	15	.	CASSPVQGGNQPQHF	TGTGCCAGCTCCCCCGTCCAGGGGGGCAATCAGCCCCAGCATTTT
TRBJ1-6	TRBV4-2	TRBD1	20	.	CASSQEGGQGLFSYNSPLHF	TGTGCCAGCAGCCAAGAGGGCGGACAGGGCCTCTTCTCCTATAATTCACCCCTCCACTTT
TRBJ1-1	TRBV5-5	.	13	.	CASSLSAGTEAFF	TGTGCCAGCAGCTTGTCCGCGGGCACTGAAGCTTTCTTT
TRBJ1-1	TRBV5-1	TRBD1	14	.	CASSLTGENTEAFF	TGCGCCAGCAGCTTGACAGGGGAGAACACTGAAGCTTTCTTT
TRBJ1-5	TRBV6-1	TRBD1	15	.	CASSPRQGSNQPQHF	TGTGCCAGCAGTCCCCGACAGGGAAGCAATCAGCCCCAGCATTTT
TRBJ1-1	TRBV7-9	.	14	few	CASSLRVGGTEAFF	TGTGCCAGCAGCCTACGGGTGGGGGGGACTGAAGCTTTCTTT